The rows below give T cell receptor beta chains drawn from one sample of a study of cytomegalovirus exposure and HLA in healthy donors. Assay used: immunoSEQ multiplex PCR; TCRdb lists only in-frame clones, some missing. The table has about 79,000 clones, roughly 93% seen once. Sequenced: PBMCs. The receptor set was obtained from a woman aged 30 to 39 in good health and CMV-seronegative. Both conserved end residues are part of each CDR3. Each record gives: D gene, J gene, V gene, CDR3 protein, CDR3 DNA. A D gene is named only where the DNA matches it firmly.

d_gene: -
j_gene: TRBJ1-6
v_gene: TRBV19
CDR3aa: CASSGMRSPLHF
CDR3nt: TGTGCCAGTAGTGGTATGCGTTCACCCCTCCACTTT

d_gene: TRBD1
j_gene: TRBJ2-7
v_gene: TRBV27
CDR3aa: CASRGSTPGQKTYEQYF
CDR3nt: TGTGCCAGCAGGGGGAGCACGCCGGGACAGAAAACCTACGAGCAGTACTTC

d_gene: -
j_gene: TRBJ1-1
v_gene: TRBV5-1
CDR3aa: CASSTEMNTEAFF
CDR3nt: TGCGCCAGCAGCACAGAGATGAACACTGAAGCTTTCTTT

d_gene: TRBD1
j_gene: TRBJ2-4
v_gene: TRBV5-1
CDR3aa: CASSISSGTVTIQYF
CDR3nt: TGCGCCAGCAGCATCTCCTCCGGGACAGTAACCATTCAGTACTTC

d_gene: -
j_gene: TRBJ1-1
v_gene: TRBV19
CDR3aa: CASKRGAITEAFF
CDR3nt: TGTGCCAGTAAGCGGGGGGCCATCACTGAAGCTTTCTTT

d_gene: TRBD1
j_gene: TRBJ1-2
v_gene: TRBV29-1
CDR3aa: CSGGPGGNYGYTF
CDR3nt: TGCAGCGGTGGGCCAGGGGGGAACTATGGCTACACCTTC

d_gene: TRBD1
j_gene: TRBJ1-4
v_gene: TRBV7-8
CDR3aa: CASSAKVRTGTWTNEKLFF
CDR3nt: TGTGCCAGCAGCGCGAAGGTCAGGACAGGGACGTGGACTAATGAAAAACTGTTTTTT

d_gene: -
j_gene: TRBJ2-6
v_gene: TRBV7-3
CDR3aa: CASSLARMAGSLSGANVLTF
CDR3nt: TGTGCCAGCAGCTTAGCTCGCATGGCGGGGTCGCTCTCTGGGGCCAACGTCCTGACTTTC

d_gene: TRBD2
j_gene: TRBJ2-5
v_gene: TRBV7-3
CDR3aa: CASSLRDSGRETQYF
CDR3nt: TGTGCCAGCAGCTTAAGGGATAGCGGGAGGGAGACCCAGTACTTC

d_gene: -
j_gene: TRBJ1-2
v_gene: TRBV28
CDR3aa: CASSLPGDRLYYGYTF
CDR3nt: TGTGCCAGCAGTTTACCCGGAGACCGTCTATACTATGGCTACACCTTC